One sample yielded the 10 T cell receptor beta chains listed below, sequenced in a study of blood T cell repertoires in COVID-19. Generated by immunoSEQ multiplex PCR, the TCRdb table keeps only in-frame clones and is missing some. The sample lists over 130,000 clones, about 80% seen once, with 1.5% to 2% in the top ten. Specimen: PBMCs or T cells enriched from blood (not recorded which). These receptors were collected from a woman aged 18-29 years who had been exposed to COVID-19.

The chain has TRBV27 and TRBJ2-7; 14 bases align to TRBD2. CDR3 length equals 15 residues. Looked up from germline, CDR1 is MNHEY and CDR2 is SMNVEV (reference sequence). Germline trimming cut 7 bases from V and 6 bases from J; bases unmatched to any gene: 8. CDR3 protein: CASTQLGLAGAEQYF. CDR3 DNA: TGTGCCAGCACTCAATTGGGACTAGCGGGAGCCGAGCAGTACTTC.

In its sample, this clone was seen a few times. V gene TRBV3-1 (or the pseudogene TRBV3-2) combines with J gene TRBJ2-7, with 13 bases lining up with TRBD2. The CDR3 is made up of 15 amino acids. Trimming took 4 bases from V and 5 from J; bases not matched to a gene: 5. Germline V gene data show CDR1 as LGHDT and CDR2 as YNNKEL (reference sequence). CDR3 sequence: CASSPRTSGSDEQYF. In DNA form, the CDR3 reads TGTGCCAGCAGCCCCAGGACTAGCGGGAGCGACGAGCAGTACTTC.

CDR3 protein: CASEGDRGIEKLFF. Here the CDR3 DNA reads TGTGCCAGCGAGGGCGACAGGGGGATTGAAAAACTGTTTTTT. The gene calls are TRBV6-5 and TRBJ1-4; 9 positions match TRBD1. The CDR3 loop spans 14 amino acids. V lost 8 bases and J lost 7; bases outside the gene matches: 8. Germline CDR1 is MNHEY and CDR2 is SVGAGI.

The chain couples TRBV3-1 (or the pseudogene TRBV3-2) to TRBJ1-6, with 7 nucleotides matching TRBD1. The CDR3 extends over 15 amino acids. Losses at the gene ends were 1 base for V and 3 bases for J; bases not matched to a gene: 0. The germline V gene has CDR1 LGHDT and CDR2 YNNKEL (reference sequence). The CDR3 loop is CASSQGTGYNSPLHF. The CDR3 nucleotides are TGTGCCAGCAGCCAAGGGACAGGCTATAATTCACCCCTCCACTTT.

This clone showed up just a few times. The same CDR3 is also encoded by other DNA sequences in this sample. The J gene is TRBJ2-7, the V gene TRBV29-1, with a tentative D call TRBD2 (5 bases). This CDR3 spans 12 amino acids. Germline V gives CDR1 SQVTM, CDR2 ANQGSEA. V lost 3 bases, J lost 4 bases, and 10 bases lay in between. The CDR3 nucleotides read TGCAGCGTTGAGACGAGGGATTACGAGCAGTACTTC. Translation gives CSVETRDYEQYF.

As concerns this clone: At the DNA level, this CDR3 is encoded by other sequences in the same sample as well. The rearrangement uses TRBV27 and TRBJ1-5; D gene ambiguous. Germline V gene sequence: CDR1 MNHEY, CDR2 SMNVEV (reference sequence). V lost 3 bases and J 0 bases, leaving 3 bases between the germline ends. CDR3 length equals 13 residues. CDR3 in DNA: TGTGCCAGCAGTTTCTATAGCAATCAGCCCCAGCATTTT. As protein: CASSFYSNQPQHF.

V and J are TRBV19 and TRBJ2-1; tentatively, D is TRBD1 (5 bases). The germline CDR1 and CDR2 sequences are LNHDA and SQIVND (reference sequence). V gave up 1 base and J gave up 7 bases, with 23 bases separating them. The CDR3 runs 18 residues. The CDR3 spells CASSIVISVKGWANEQFF. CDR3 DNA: TGTGCCAGTAGTATAGTCATATCGGTGAAGGGGTGGGCAAATGAGCAGTTCTTC.

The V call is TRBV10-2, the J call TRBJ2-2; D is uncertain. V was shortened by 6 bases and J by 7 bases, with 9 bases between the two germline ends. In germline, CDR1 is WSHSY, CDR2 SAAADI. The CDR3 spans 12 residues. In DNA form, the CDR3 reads TGCGCCAGCAGCTTAGCCGTCGGGGAGCTGTTTTTT. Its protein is CASSLAVGELFF.

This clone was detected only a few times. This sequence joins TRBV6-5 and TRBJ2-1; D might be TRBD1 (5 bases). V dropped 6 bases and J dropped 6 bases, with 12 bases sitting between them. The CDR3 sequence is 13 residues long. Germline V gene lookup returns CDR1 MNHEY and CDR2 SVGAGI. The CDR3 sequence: CASSRRVSNEQFF. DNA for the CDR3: TGTGCCAGCAGCCGCAGGGTAAGCAATGAGCAGTTCTTC.

The CDR3 coding sequence is TGTGCCAGCAGCCCCGGGACAGGGAAAAACATTCAGTACTTC. Its protein is CASSPGTGKNIQYF. V is TRBV7-2 and J is TRBJ2-4; 9 positions match TRBD1. CDR3 size: 14 residues. V shed 5 bases and J 4 bases; nucleotides not matched to a gene: 3. In germline, CDR1 is SGHTA, CDR2 FQGNSA.